Listed here are 31 T cell receptor beta chains from one sample, sequenced in a study of blood T cell repertoires in COVID-19. The method was immunoSEQ multiplex PCR; TCRdb's version includes in-frame clones alone and lacks a portion of them. Here the sample spans some 90,000 clones, 75% to 90% being singletons. Specimen: peripheral blood. Source of these receptors: a woman of 80 years or more with acute or convalescent COVID-19.

V is TRBV5-1 and J is TRBJ2-7, with 7 bases aligning to TRBD1. Germline V gene data show CDR1 as SGHRS and CDR2 as YFSETQ. V shed 2 bases and J 5 bases; nucleotides not matched to a gene: 10. This CDR3 has 15 amino acids. DNA of the CDR3: TGCGCCAGCAGCTTTGACAGGGTCCGTGGAGACGAGCAGTACTTC. This encodes CASSFDRVRGDEQYF.

The rearrangement joins TRBV21-1 to TRBJ1-4. TRBV21-1 is classified as a pseudogene. The CDR3 consists of 16 residues. CDR3 nucleotides: TGTGCCAACCCGGACTCCCCGAATAAAATTGACGAAAAACTGTTTTTT. Translated: CANPDSPNKIDEKLFF.

The rearrangement links TRBV21-1 to TRBJ2-7; the D call TRBD1 from the table was never checked on the DNA. TRBV21-1 has pseudogene status. CDR3 length: 17 residues. Written as DNA, the CDR3 is TGTGCCAGCAGCAAAGTGGTGCAGGGGGCCGGCTCCTACGAGCAGTACTTC. Protein sequence: CASSKVVQGAGSYEQYF.

V and J are TRBV5-6 and TRBJ1-5, with D perhaps TRBD1 (6 bases). The germline CDR1 and CDR2 sequences are SGHDT and YYEEEE. This CDR3 spans 16 amino acids. V was cut by 0 bases and J by 5 bases, with 15 bases left in between. The CDR3 DNA follows: TGTGCCAGCAGCTTGGCCGCGGGGGCGAGGGATCAGCCCCAGCATTTT. Amino acids: CASSLAAGARDQPQHF. The variable domain in full, completed from reference TRBV5-6 and TRBJ1-5, reads DAGVTQSPTHLIKTRGQQVTLRCSPKSGHDTVSWYQQALGQGPQFIFQYYEEEERQRGNFPDRFSGHQFPNYSSELNVNALLLGDSALYLCASSLAAGARDQPQHFGDGTRLSIL.

The V and J genes are TRBV2 and TRBJ1-4; 7 positions agree with TRBD1. The CDR3 consists of 15 residues. Germline trimming cut 6 bases from V and 4 bases from J; bases unmatched to any gene: 8. Germline V gives CDR1 SNHLY, CDR2 FYNNEI. CDR3 residues: CASRDRTGVNEKLFF. The DNA of the CDR3 is TGTGCCAGCAGGGACCGGACAGGTGTTAATGAAAAACTGTTTTTT. Variable domain in full (rest from reference TRBV2 and TRBJ1-4): EPEVTQTPSHQVTQMGQEVILRCVPISNHLYFYWYRQILGQKVEFLVSFYNNEISEKSEIFDDQFSVERPDGSNFTLKIRSTKLEDSAMYFCASRDRTGVNEKLFFGSGTQLSVL.

The V gene is TRBV14, the J gene TRBJ1-6, with D possibly TRBD1 on 6 matching bases. Germline CDR1 SGHDN, CDR2 FVKESK. The CDR3 consists of 15 residues. Trimming left V 1 base short and J 7 bases short, with 11 bases between. DNA for the CDR3: TGTGCCAGCAGCCAAGCACAGGGTGGAAATTCACCCCTCCACTTT. Amino acids: CASSQAQGGNSPLHF.

The rearrangement links TRBV23-1 to TRBJ2-7; D is undetermined. TRBV23-1 is designated an ORF whose function remains uncertain. The CDR3 length is 15 residues. Between the trimmed V and J ends, which lost 4 bases and 2 bases, there was a span of 15 bases. The CDR3 DNA follows: TGCGCCAGCAGTCCTACTGGAGATCGTCCCTACGAGCAGTACTTC. As protein: CASSPTGDRPYEQYF.

The J gene is TRBJ2-7, the V gene TRBV6-5; D is possibly TRBD1 (5 bases). CDR1 and CDR2 (germline): MNHEY, SVGAGI. The CDR3 is 15 amino acids. V shed 2 bases and J shed 5 bases, with 16 bases lying between them. The DNA of the CDR3 is TGTGCCAGCAGTTACGACGCAGGGTTCAGGGACGAGCAGTACTTC. It translates to CASSYDAGFRDEQYF.

The chain couples TRBV28 to TRBJ1-5, with a possible D match to TRBD1 (5 bases). V lost 4 bases to trimming and J lost 6 bases, with 13 bases between them. CDR3 length: 14 residues. In germline, CDR1 is MDHEN, CDR2 SYDVKM. CDR3 sequence (DNA): TGTGCCAGCAGTTCCTCCCCGGGGGTTCAGCCCCAGCATTTT. Protein product: CASSSSPGVQPQHF.

The chain combines TRBV10-2 with TRBJ1-3; 11 bases fit TRBD1. Per germline, CDR1 WSHSY and CDR2 SAAADI. The CDR3 contains 15 residues. V lost 10 bases and J lost 0; bases outside the gene matches: 5. The CDR3 DNA sequence: TGCGCCACCGGACAGGGGGCTCTCTCTGGAAACACCATATATTTT. Translated, it gives CATGQGALSGNTIYF.

The V and J genes are TRBV7-2 and TRBJ2-3; no clear D. The germline V gene encodes CDR1 SGHTA and CDR2 FQGNSA. This CDR3 contains 14 residues. Trimming pared 4 bases from V and 0 bases from J, leaving 8 bases between. The CDR3 DNA follows: TGTGCCAGCAGCTACTCGCCTAGCACAGATACGCAGTATTTT. This codes for CASSYSPSTDTQYF.

In its sample, this clone was seen a few times. The chain uses TRBV2 and TRBJ2-7, with a tentative D call TRBD1 (6 bases). V was cut by 4 bases and J by 2 bases, with 6 bases left in between. The CDR3 contains 12 residues. Germline V CDR1 and CDR2: SNHLY, FYNNEI. The CDR3 region is CASSGDTYEQYF. The CDR3 DNA reads as TGTGCCAGCAGTGGGGACACCTACGAGCAGTACTTC.

The rearrangement joins TRBV10-3 to TRBJ2-7, with 8 bases matching TRBD1. The CDR3 covers 17 residues. CDR1 ENHRY and CDR2 SYGVKD come from the germline V gene. The junction had 8 bases not matched to a gene; V was cut back by 0 bases and J by 1 base. As DNA, the CDR3 is TGTGCCATCAGTGAGTCGACTCCAGGGGGCTTGTCCTACGAGCAGTACTTC. It codes for CAISESTPGGLSYEQYF.

In nucleotides, the CDR3 is TGTGCCAGCAGCTTAGTAGACAGGGGAACAGATACGCAGTATTTT. It specifies CASSLVDRGTDTQYF. The rearrangement uses TRBV11-2 and TRBJ2-3; 8 nucleotides line up with TRBD1. There are 15 residues in the CDR3. The V and J ends lost 1 base and 3 bases, in that order; junction bases with no gene match: 3. The germline CDR1 and CDR2 sequences are SGHAT and FQNNGV.

The J gene is TRBJ2-7, the V gene TRBV12-3 or TRBV12-4; D gene ambiguous. Trimming cost V 5 bases and J 3 bases, with 11 bases left between them. This CDR3 spans 13 amino acids. The CDR3 loop reads CASSPLAGYEQYF. CDR3 DNA: TGTGCCAGCAGTCCATTAGCCGGCTACGAGCAGTACTTC.

J is TRBJ1-1 and V is TRBV20-1, with D uncertain. Per the germline V gene, CDR1 is DFQATT and CDR2 is SNEGSKA (reference sequence). The V end lost 3 bases, the J end lost 7 bases, and 9 bases lay between the germline ends. This CDR3 region has 11 residues. In DNA, the CDR3 is TGCAGTGCTAGTGGATCGGGTGAAGCTTTCTTT. This sequence encodes CSASGSGEAFF.

V and J are TRBV29-1 and TRBJ1-4; unclear D gene. V lost 6 bases to trimming and J lost 0 bases, with 8 bases between them. The length of the CDR3 is 13 residues. The germline gives CDR1 SQVTM, CDR2 ANQGSEA. The CDR3 coding sequence is TGCAGCGTCCTCAGTCCAACTAATGAAAAACTGTTTTTT. Amino acids: CSVLSPTNEKLFF.

This clone turned up a few times. The rearrangement joins TRBV2 to TRBJ2-3, with 7 bases that match TRBD2. Trimming cost V 6 bases and J 3 bases; bases outside gene matches: 6. Germline CDR1 reads SNHLY; CDR2 reads FYNNEI. The CDR3 length is 14 residues. The CDR3, as DNA: TGTGCCAGCAGGGGGGGGTACTCGACAGATACGCAGTATTTT. This encodes CASRGGYSTDTQYF.

The chain carries TRBV28 and TRBJ2-3, with 9 bases aligning to TRBD1. Germline CDR1 reads MDHEN; CDR2 reads SYDVKM. Germline trimming cut 2 bases from V and 1 base from J; bases unmatched to any gene: 7. This CDR3 is built from 17 residues. The CDR3 DNA reads TGTGCCAGCAGTTTACACCGACAGGGGGTCGGCACAGATACGCAGTATTTT. Protein product: CASSLHRQGVGTDTQYF.

A single count supports this clone. The gene calls are TRBV10-2 and TRBJ1-4; no definite D call. The CDR3 has 13 residues. Germline values: CDR1 WSHSY, CDR2 SAAADI. V was shortened by 10 bases and J by 4 bases, with 13 bases between the two germline ends. CDR3 DNA sequence: TGCGCCACCGCCCGTGCACTTAATGAAAAACTGTTTTTT. Its protein is CATARALNEKLFF.

This clone was observed a single time. V and J are TRBV5-6 and TRBJ1-2, with unresolved D. The V gene lost 4 bases and the J gene lost 2 bases, with 18 bases spanning the gap. CDR1 and CDR2 (germline): SGHDT, YYEEEE. The CDR3 runs to 16 residues. The CDR3 here is CASSRDPGSLNYGYTF. Here the CDR3 DNA reads TGTGCCAGCAGCAGGGATCCCGGGAGCCTAAACTATGGCTACACCTTC.

V is TRBV10-3 and J is TRBJ2-2; D remains unclear. The CDR3 totals 12 residues. V was pared by 8 bases and J by 6 bases, with 10 bases between. CDR1 ENHRY and CDR2 SYGVKD come from the germline V gene. CDR3 bases: TGTGCCATCGGAAGGAGTGCCGGGGAGCTGTTTTTT. Translation: CAIGRSAGELFF.

In its sample, this clone was seen once. The rearrangement links TRBV6-1 to TRBJ1-1; D unresolved. Germline lookup yields CDR1 MNHNS and CDR2 SASEGT. The CDR3 is made up of 12 amino acids. The ends were cut back, 2 bases at V and 3 bases at J, with 4 bases in the middle. The CDR3 region is CASSEKHTEAFF. The CDR3 DNA is TGTGCCAGCAGTGAAAAGCACACTGAAGCTTTCTTT.

This chain links TRBV2 with TRBJ2-7; no reliable D call. The germline V gene encodes CDR1 SNHLY and CDR2 FYNNEI. This CDR3 region has 12 residues. V was shortened by 7 bases and J by 3 bases, with 10 bases between the two germline ends. The CDR3 spells CASTGSLYEQYF. The DNA of the CDR3 is TGTGCCAGCACCGGGTCTCTCTACGAGCAGTACTTC.

The chain uses TRBV9 and TRBJ1-4, with D perhaps matching TRBD1 (5 bases). CDR3 length: 14 residues. CDR1 is SGDLS and CDR2 is YYNGEE in the germline V gene. Trimming removed 3 bases from V and 6 bases from J, with 12 bases in between. CDR3 amino acids: CASSAGLMDEKLFF. Written as DNA, the CDR3 is TGTGCCAGCAGCGCGGGACTGATGGATGAAAAACTGTTTTTT.

J is TRBJ2-3 and V is TRBV28; possible D gene TRBD2, 6 bases. CDR1 is MDHEN, CDR2 SYDVKM, per germline. The CDR3 totals 16 residues. Trimming cost V 6 bases and J 4 bases, with 20 bases left between them. CDR3 DNA: TGTGCCAGCAGCAGTCCCGGGAGCAAGGTCCCAGATACGCAGTATTTT. It codes for CASSSPGSKVPDTQYF.

The chain recombines TRBV12-3 or TRBV12-4 with TRBJ1-5; D call uncertain. CDR3 length equals 13 residues. Trimming stripped 4 bases from V and 0 bases from J, with 4 bases between. The DNA of the CDR3 is TGTGCCAGCAGTTATCATAGCAATCAGCCCCAGCATTTT. It codes for CASSYHSNQPQHF.

This clone has only one observation. The J gene is TRBJ1-2, the V gene TRBV24-1, with TRBD1 matching over 10 bases. There are 16 residues in the CDR3. J was trimmed by 6 bases and V by 4 bases; bases with no gene match: 10. The germline CDR1 and CDR2 sequences are KGHDR and SFDVKD. CDR3 nucleotides: TGTGCCACCAGTGACCCGGGGACAGGGGAGGTCGATGGCTACACCTTC. As protein: CATSDPGTGEVDGYTF.

The J gene is TRBJ1-1, the V gene TRBV9; TRBD1 matches at 7 bases. The V gene end was trimmed by 4 bases and the J gene end by 4 bases; junction bases not matched to a gene: 10. CDR1 is SGDLS, CDR2 YYNGEE, per germline. The CDR3 has 15 amino acids. CDR3 residues: CASSPYRGYGTEAFF. CDR3 DNA sequence: TGTGCCAGCAGCCCATACAGGGGATACGGCACTGAAGCTTTCTTT.

V and J are TRBV27 and TRBJ1-4, with D perhaps matching TRBD1 (5 bases). In germline, CDR1 is MNHEY, CDR2 SMNVEV (reference sequence). V was clipped by 3 bases and J by 0 bases, with 17 bases between them. The CDR3 sequence is 18 residues long. The CDR3 loop is CASSFRMKGASTNEKLFF. The CDR3 region has the DNA TGTGCCAGCAGTTTTAGAATGAAAGGGGCCTCAACTAATGAAAAACTGTTTTTT.

On this clone: This same CDR3 is encoded by further DNA sequences in the sample. The chain has TRBV5-1 and TRBJ2-7, with 10 nucleotides matching TRBD2. Trimming at V came to 4 bases and at J to 2 bases, leaving 6 bases not matched to a gene. The CDR3 is 15 residues long. Germline lookup yields CDR1 SGHRS and CDR2 YFSETQ. The chain's CDR3 is CASSPLAGGTYEQYF. For the CDR3, the DNA is TGCGCCAGCAGCCCTTTAGCGGGGGGCACCTACGAGCAGTACTTC.